Detailed here is one T cell receptor (beta chain). The data were obtained in a study of blood T cell repertoires in COVID-19. Study in general: The United States, Italy and Spain supplied acute and convalescent COVID-19 samples.

Patients of the Seattle cohort, enrolled during active infection, were followed longitudinally. Method: immunoSEQ multiplex PCR; TCRdb's copy keeps in-frame clones and lacks some. The table records about 300,000 clones, around 84% of them present only once. V dropped 1 base and J dropped 7 bases, with 14 bases sitting between them. Germline V gene sequence: CDR1 SGDLS, CDR2 YYNGEE. The CDR3 consists of 14 residues. The sequencing input was peripheral blood. This chain connects TRBV9 to TRBJ1-1, with a tentative D call TRBD1 (5 bases). This TCR was recovered from a human donor with COVID-19, enrolled during active disease. The donor label of this sample is uncertain. DNA for the CDR3: TGTGCCAGCAGCGTAACTTCCCGGACAAGTGAAGCTTTCTTT. This translates into CASSVTSRTSEAFF.